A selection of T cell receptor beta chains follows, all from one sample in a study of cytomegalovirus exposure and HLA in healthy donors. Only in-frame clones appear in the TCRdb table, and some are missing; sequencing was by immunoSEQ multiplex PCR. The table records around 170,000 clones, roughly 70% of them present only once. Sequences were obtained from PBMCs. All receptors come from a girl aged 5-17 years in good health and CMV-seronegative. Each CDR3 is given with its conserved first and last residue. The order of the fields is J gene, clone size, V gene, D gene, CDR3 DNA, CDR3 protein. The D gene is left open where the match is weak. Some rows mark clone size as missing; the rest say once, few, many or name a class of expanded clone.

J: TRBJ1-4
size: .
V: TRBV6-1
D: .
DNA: TGTGCCAGCACCCTCGACAAGACTAATGAAAAACTGTTTTTT
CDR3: CASTLDKTNEKLFF

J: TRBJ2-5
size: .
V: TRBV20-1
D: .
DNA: TGCAGTGCTAAAAGCGGCGAGACCCAGTACTTC
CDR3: CSAKSGETQYF

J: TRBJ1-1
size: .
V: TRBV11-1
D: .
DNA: TGTGCCAGCAGCATCTCCGAGGGAGCGGCCACTGAAGCTTTCTTT
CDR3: CASSISEGAATEAFF

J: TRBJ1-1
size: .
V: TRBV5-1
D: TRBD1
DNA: TGCGCCAGCAGGTTAGAGACAGGGGATATGACTGAAGCTTTCTTT
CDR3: CASRLETGDMTEAFF

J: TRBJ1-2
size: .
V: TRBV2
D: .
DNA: TGTGCCAGCAGTGAAGCGGCGGGTGGCTACACCTTC
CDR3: CASSEAAGGYTF

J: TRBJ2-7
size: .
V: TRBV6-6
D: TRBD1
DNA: TGTGCCAGCACCGCGGGACAGGGGGTGTGGGAGCAGTACTTC
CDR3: CASTAGQGVWEQYF

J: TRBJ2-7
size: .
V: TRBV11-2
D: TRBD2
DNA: TGTGCCAGCAGCCCAGAGCGGGGCCTCTACTACGAGCAGTACTTC
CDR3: CASSPERGLYYEQYF

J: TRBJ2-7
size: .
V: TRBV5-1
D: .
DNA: TGTGCCAGCAGCTTGGGGCAGGGTAGATACGAGCAGTACTTC
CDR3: CASSLGQGRYEQYF

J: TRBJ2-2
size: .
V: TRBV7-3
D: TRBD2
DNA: TGTGCCAGCAGCCCGCGCGGACTAGCGGGGGCGAACACCGGGGAGCTGTTTTTT
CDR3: CASSPRGLAGANTGELFF

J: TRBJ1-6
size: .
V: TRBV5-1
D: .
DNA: TGCGCCAGCAGCGTTCAGGGTTCGGGTAATTCACCCCTCCACTTT
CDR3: CASSVQGSGNSPLHF

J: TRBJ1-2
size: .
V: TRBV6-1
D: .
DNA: TGTGCCAGCAGTGAACGGGGGGGATGGAGCTATGGCTACACCTTC
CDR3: CASSERGGWSYGYTF

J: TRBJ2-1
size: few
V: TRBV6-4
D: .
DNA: TGTGCCAGCAGTGAACGTGCCAGGATCAATGAGCAGTTCTTC
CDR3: CASSERARINEQFF

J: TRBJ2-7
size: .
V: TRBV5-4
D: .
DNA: TGTGCCAGCAGCCCCCGAGGGGGGGCCTCCTACGAGCAGTACTTC
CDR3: CASSPRGGASYEQYF

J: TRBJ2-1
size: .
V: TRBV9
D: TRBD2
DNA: TGTGCCAGCAGCCCCTCGGGGGGGGTCCCCAATGAGCAGTTCTTC
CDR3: CASSPSGGVPNEQFF

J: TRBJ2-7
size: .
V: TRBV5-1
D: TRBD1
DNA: TGCGCCAGCAGCACGCGACCAGGGGGCTCTGAGCAGTACTTC
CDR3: CASSTRPGGSEQYF

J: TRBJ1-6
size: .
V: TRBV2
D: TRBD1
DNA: TGTGCCAGCAGTGGGGGACAGGGTAAGATGCATTCACCCCTCCACTTT
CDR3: CASSGGQGKMHSPLHF

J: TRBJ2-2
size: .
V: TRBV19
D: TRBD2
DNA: TGTGCCACCCGACTAGCGGGGGGCCCTCAGCTGTTTTTT
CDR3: CATRLAGGPQLFF

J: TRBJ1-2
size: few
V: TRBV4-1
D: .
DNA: TGCGCCAGCAGCCAAGTATCAAACCCTAGTAACTATGGCTACACCTTC
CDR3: CASSQVSNPSNYGYTF

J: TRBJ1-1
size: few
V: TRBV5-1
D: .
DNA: TGCGCCAGCAGCTTTGATGGCCCCTCAAACACTGAAGCTTTCTTT
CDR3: CASSFDGPSNTEAFF

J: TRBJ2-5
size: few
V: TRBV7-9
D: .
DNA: TGTGCCAGCAGCCCCGAGGCGACCCAGTACTTC
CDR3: CASSPEATQYF

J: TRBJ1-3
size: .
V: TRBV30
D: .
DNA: TGTGCCTGGAGTGTACAACCTGGAAACACCATATATTTT
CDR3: CAWSVQPGNTIYF

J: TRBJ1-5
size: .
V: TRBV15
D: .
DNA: TGTGCCACCAGCAGAGATAAGGGGTCCCAGCCCCAGCATTTT
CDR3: CATSRDKGSQPQHF

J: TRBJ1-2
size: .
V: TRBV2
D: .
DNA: TGTGCCAGCAGAACGGGAGAAGGGACGTATGCTAACTATGGCTACACCTTC
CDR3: CASRTGEGTYANYGYTF

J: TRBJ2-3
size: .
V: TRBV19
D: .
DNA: TGTGCCAGTAGTATCCAAACCGTAGTGAATACGCAGTATTTT
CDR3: CASSIQTVVNTQYF

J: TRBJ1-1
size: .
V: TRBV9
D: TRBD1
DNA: TGTGCCAGCAGCGCGACAGGGGGCACTGAAGCTTTCTTT
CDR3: CASSATGGTEAFF

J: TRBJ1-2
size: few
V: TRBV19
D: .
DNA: TGTGCCAGTAGTATCCCCGGGACACGGGTGGACTATGGCTACACCTTC
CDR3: CASSIPGTRVDYGYTF

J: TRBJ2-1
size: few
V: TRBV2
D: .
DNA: TGTGCCAGCTCCAGCGGAAGCTCCTACAATGAGCAGTTCTTC
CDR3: CASSSGSSYNEQFF

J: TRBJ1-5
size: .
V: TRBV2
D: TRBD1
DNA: TGTGCCAGCTTGGGACAGGGGCTTGGTCAGCCCCAGCATTTT
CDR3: CASLGQGLGQPQHF

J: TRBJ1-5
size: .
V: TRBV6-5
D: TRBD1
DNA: TGTGCCAGCAGTATCGGGACAGGGGGGAATCAGCCCCAGCATTTT
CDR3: CASSIGTGGNQPQHF

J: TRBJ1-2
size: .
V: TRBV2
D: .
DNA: TGTGCCAGCAGTGATCAGGTCTTCTATGGCTACACCTTC
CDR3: CASSDQVFYGYTF

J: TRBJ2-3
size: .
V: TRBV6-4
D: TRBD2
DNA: TGTGCCAGCAGTGACTCAACTAGCGGGGGGGCAGATACGCAGTATTTT
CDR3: CASSDSTSGGADTQYF

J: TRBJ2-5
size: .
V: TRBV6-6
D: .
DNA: TGTGCCACCGCGGGTGGGGGGGGCGGGCAAGAGACCCAGTACTTC
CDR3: CATAGGGGGQETQYF

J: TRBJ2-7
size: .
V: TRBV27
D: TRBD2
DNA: TGTGCCAGCAGTTTAACCGTGTCTAGCGGGGATTACGAGCAGTACTTC
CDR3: CASSLTVSSGDYEQYF

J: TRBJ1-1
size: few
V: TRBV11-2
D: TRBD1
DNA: TGTGCCAGCAGCTTAATGCGGACAGGCGGAGAAGCTTTCTTT
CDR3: CASSLMRTGGEAFF

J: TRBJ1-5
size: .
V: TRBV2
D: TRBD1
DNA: TGTGCCAGCGAAGACACAGGGGGTATGGGCAATCAGCCCCAGCATTTT
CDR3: CASEDTGGMGNQPQHF

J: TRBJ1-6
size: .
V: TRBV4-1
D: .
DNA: TGCGCCAGCAGCCAAGATTGGCAGGGTTCCAATAATTCACCCCTCCACTTT
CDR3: CASSQDWQGSNNSPLHF

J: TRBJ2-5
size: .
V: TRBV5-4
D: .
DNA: TGTGCCAGCAGCACAAAGCAGGGGCTAGTAGAGACCCAGTACTTC
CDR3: CASSTKQGLVETQYF

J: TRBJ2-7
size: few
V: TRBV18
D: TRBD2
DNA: TGTGCCAGCTCACCGTCAGCGGGGGGCCCCTACGAGCAGTACTTC
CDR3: CASSPSAGGPYEQYF

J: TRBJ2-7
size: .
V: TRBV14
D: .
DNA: TGTGCCAGCAGCCAAGATCGAGGTGCGGGGACCCCCTACGAGCAGTACTTC
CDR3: CASSQDRGAGTPYEQYF

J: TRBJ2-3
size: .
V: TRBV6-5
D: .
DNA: TGTGCCAGCACCCTAGGTGGGGGCCCCACAGATACGCAGTATTTT
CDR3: CASTLGGGPTDTQYF

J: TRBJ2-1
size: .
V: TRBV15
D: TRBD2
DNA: TGTGCCACCAGCAGAACGCCGCTAGCGGGGGGGCCCCACAATGAGCAGTTCTTC
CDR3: CATSRTPLAGGPHNEQFF

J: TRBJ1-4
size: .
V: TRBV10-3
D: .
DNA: TGTGCCATCAGTGAGTCGGAGACCGCAACTAATGAAAAACTGTTTTTT
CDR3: CAISESETATNEKLFF

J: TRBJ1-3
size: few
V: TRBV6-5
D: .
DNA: TGTGCCAGCTCGCCCTCCGCGGCCTCTGGAAACACCATATATTTT
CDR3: CASSPSAASGNTIYF

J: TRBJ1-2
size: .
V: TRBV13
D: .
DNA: TGTGCCAGCAGCTTACAGGCCGAGGGTGGCTACACCTTC
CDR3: CASSLQAEGGYTF

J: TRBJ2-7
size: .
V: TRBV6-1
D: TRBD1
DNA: TGTGCCAGCATTAGCGGGACAGGGGTCTACGAGCAGTACTTC
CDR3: CASISGTGVYEQYF

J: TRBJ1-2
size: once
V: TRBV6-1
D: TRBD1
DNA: TGTGCCAGCAGTGATGCCCGGGACAGAACTAAAAACTATGGCTACACCTTC
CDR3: CASSDARDRTKNYGYTF

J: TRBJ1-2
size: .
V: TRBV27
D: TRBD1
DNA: TGTGCCAGCAGTTCACAGGGGGGTGGCTACACCTTC
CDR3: CASSSQGGGYTF

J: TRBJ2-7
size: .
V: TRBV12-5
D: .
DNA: TGTGCTAGTGGTTTCGGTAGCGGCCTCTACGAGCAGTACTTC
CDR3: CASGFGSGLYEQYF

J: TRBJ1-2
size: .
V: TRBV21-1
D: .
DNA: TGTGCCAGCAGCAACCAAAAAATCAACAGGGTGACTAACTATGGCTACACCTTC
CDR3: CASSNQKINRVTNYGYTF

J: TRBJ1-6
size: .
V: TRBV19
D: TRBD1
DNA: TGTGCCAGTAGTACCCTATCGGGACAGGGGTCACCCCTCCACTTT
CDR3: CASSTLSGQGSPLHF

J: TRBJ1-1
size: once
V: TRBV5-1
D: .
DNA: TGCGCCAGCAGCTTGGTCGGGACTGACCATTTCGAAGCTTTCTTT
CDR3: CASSLVGTDHFEAFF

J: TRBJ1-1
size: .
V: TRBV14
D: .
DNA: TGTGCCAGCAGCCAAGATGACTCGACTCGAGTCCAAGGCACTGAAGCTTTCTTT
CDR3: CASSQDDSTRVQGTEAFF

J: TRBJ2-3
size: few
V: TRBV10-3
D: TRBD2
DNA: TGTGCCACACAGCAAGGTGGGCTAGCGGGGGGAGGAGCAGATACGCAGTATTTT
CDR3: CATQQGGLAGGGADTQYF

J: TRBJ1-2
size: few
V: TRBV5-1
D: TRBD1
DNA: TGCGCCAGCAGCTTGGGGGACAGGGCCTGGGGCTACACCTTC
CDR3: CASSLGDRAWGYTF

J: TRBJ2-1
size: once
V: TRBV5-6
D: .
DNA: TGTGCCAGCTCCTTATGGGGGGGCGCGGAGCAGTTCTTC
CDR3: CASSLWGGAEQFF

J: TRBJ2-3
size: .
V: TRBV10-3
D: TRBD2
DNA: TGTGCCATCAGTGTAGCACTAGCGGGGGGCATGAGCACAGATACGCAGTATTTT
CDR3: CAISVALAGGMSTDTQYF

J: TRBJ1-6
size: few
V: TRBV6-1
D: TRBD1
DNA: TGTGCCAGCAGTGCGCGGGACAGAAATTCACCCCTCCACTTT
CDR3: CASSARDRNSPLHF

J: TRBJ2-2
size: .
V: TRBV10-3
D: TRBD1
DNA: TGTGCCAACCTCCACTCCGGGACAGGGGATTACGGGGAGCTGTTTTTT
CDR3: CANLHSGTGDYGELFF

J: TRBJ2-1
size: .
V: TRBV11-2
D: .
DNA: TGTGCCAGCAGCCGGGGGAGTGTCCTTCTGATGTCCCATGAGCAGTTCTTC
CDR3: CASSRGSVLLMSHEQFF

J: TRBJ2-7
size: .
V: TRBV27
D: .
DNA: TGTGCCAGCAGTTACCAACAGGGTTTCGAGCAGTACTTC
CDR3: CASSYQQGFEQYF